Included here is one TCR beta chain sequence, with context. What this receptor recognizes is not known. Per-base qualities were not stored, and no clone one base away is much larger. The entry originates in a study of CD8 T cells in Susac syndrome (dated by TCRdb to between 2018 and 2021). Turning to the overall study: Among the Susac syndrome patients who were sequenced, clinically active disease was present in about 6 and clinical remission was observed in roughly eight. Susac syndrome patients were therapy-naive, on corticosteroids (some also receiving IVIg), or on IVIg alone at blood withdrawal. Whether CD8+ T cell activation and differentiation in Susac syndrome was antigen driven was tested using repertoire sequencing.

Compared with germline, V lacks 7 bases and J lacks 1 base; bases without a gene match: 2. The CDR3 contains 14 residues, cysteine and phenylalanine counted. CDR3 DNA only is kept here, 42 bases in frame from base 1. The germline V gene supplies CDR1 SGHRS and CDR2 YFSETQ. RNA was extracted with the RNeasy kit and roughly 0.5 to 1 ug was reverse transcribed using random hexamers. The immunoSEQ multiplex PCR assay, which covers 54 Vbeta and 13 Jbeta segments, was used to amplify TCR beta CDR3 regions. PCR amplification bias was corrected using a synthetic template baseline for primer optimization and computational correction. Processing in the source paper ran as follows. Only productive sequences were kept, with reads annotated to V, D and J genes according to IMGT and analyzed in immunoSEQ Analyzer. To calculate clonality, Shannon entropy was normalized by log2 of the number of productive unique sequences and then subtracted from one. For each patient and control, public and private clones were evaluated within the 100 most prevalent clones. A clone was defined as Susac-specific if it was absent from the healthy and MS cohorts, from about 1,100 published viral clones and from other ImmuneACCESS disease sequences. TCRdb reworked the public reads: Q25 trimming with fastp, MiXCR clone assembly, productive beta chains retained. All rows with the same CDR3 protein become a single entry with the most common DNA and genes. For this entry, the V and J calls and clone size follow TCRdb and not the study's own pipeline. This sample holds fewer than 200,000 distinct CDR3 sequences; roughly 90% were observed only once. Around 0.1% of the sample lies in the top ten.

General findings and caveats noted by the study authors: The study acknowledged that relatively few individuals were included in the TCR sequencing and HLA analysis. In the CD4+ T cell repertoire of Susac syndrome patients, clonal expansion was not detected.

Peripheral blood CD8+ and CD4+ T cells from healthy donors, Susac syndrome patients and multiple sclerosis patients were profiled by high-throughput TCR beta sequencing. Recently defined diagnostic criteria for definite or probable disease were met by the Susac syndrome patients. Bulk CD8+ and CD4+ T cells were purified by magnetic negative isolation, while CD8+ TEMRA cells were enriched using FACS. Blood was collected in EDTA tubes and processed within 24 hours, with PBMCs isolated through density gradient centrifugation. PBMCs intended for TCR sequencing were cryopreserved in liquid nitrogen and were subsequently thawed in a 37 degrees C water bath. The sorted or isolated CD4+, CD8+ and CD8+ TEMRA cells reached a purity of at least 90%.

This TCR came from a human donor with Susac syndrome. The sequence joins TRBV5-1 to TRBJ2-3, and TRBD1 matches 11 of the central bases. Sequencing used CD4+ T cells from PBMCs. The CDR3 reads as follows: CASSGQGGTDTQYF. The DNA sequence follows: TGCGCCAGCTCGGGACAGGGGGGCACAGATACGCAGTATTTT.